These T cell receptor beta chains were read from a single sample in a study of Ad26.COV2.S vaccination and SARS-CoV-2 variants. Profiled with immunoSEQ multiplex PCR; TCRdb holds only in-frame clones, not every one. This sample has about 680,000 clones, with roughly 90% found just once. Sequenced material: peripheral blood, taken in a trial of Ad26.COV2.S vaccine versus placebo. Source of these receptors: a person aged 18 to 59 who received the Ad26.COV2.S COVID-19 vaccine or a placebo. Each CDR3 is given with its conserved first and last residue. Each record gives: V gene, clone size, D gene, J gene, CDR3 DNA, CDR3 protein. D genes are given only for firm matches. Part of the rows lack a size; the others show once, few, many or a class for expanded clones.

V gene: TRBV18; clone size: NA; D gene: NA; J gene: TRBJ2-7; CDR3 DNA: TGTGCCAGCTCACCCAACGGTTCCTACGAGCAGTACTTC; CDR3 protein: CASSPNGSYEQYF
V gene: TRBV12-3/TRBV12-4; clone size: NA; D gene: NA; J gene: TRBJ2-1; CDR3 DNA: TGTGCCAGCACCGAGAGTACCTACAATGAGCAGTTCTTC; CDR3 protein: CASTESTYNEQFF
V gene: TRBV7-8; clone size: NA; D gene: NA; J gene: TRBJ1-2; CDR3 DNA: TGTGCCAGCAGCTTACGGCCAGGACCTTTCTATGGCTACACCTTC; CDR3 protein: CASSLRPGPFYGYTF
V gene: TRBV7-9; clone size: NA; D gene: TRBD1; J gene: TRBJ1-1; CDR3 DNA: TGTGCCAGCAGCTTAGCGGGGACAGACTATGAAGCTTTCTTT; CDR3 protein: CASSLAGTDYEAFF
V gene: TRBV2; clone size: NA; D gene: NA; J gene: TRBJ1-1; CDR3 DNA: TGTGCCAGCAGTGAAAACACTGAAGCTTTCTTT; CDR3 protein: CASSENTEAFF
V gene: TRBV12-3/TRBV12-4; clone size: NA; D gene: NA; J gene: TRBJ2-1; CDR3 DNA: TGTGCCAGCAGTTATGTCAATGAGCAGTTCTTC; CDR3 protein: CASSYVNEQFF
V gene: TRBV9; clone size: NA; D gene: NA; J gene: TRBJ2-5; CDR3 DNA: TGTGCCAGCAGCCCCCCGAGGGGCCGAGAGACCCAGTACTTC; CDR3 protein: CASSPPRGRETQYF
V gene: TRBV15; clone size: NA; D gene: NA; J gene: TRBJ2-3; CDR3 DNA: TGTGCCACGGGACGGAGCACAGATACGCAGTATTTT; CDR3 protein: CATGRSTDTQYF
V gene: TRBV7-8; clone size: NA; D gene: NA; J gene: TRBJ2-3; CDR3 DNA: TGTGCCAGCAGCTTCCAGTCAACTAGCACAGATACGCAGTATTTT; CDR3 protein: CASSFQSTSTDTQYF
V gene: TRBV9; clone size: NA; D gene: TRBD1; J gene: TRBJ1-6; CDR3 DNA: TGTGCCAGCAGCGTAGAGGGGGCGGGGGCTCATTCACCCCTCCACTTT; CDR3 protein: CASSVEGAGAHSPLHF
V gene: TRBV5-1; clone size: NA; D gene: NA; J gene: TRBJ2-1; CDR3 DNA: TGCGCCAGCAGCTTGGCCCCCGAAAAATGGAATGAGCAGTTCTTC; CDR3 protein: CASSLAPEKWNEQFF
V gene: TRBV7-9; clone size: NA; D gene: NA; J gene: TRBJ2-1; CDR3 DNA: TGTGCCAGCAGCCCCGGGGGGCTCTCGGCCTATGAGCAGTTCTTC; CDR3 protein: CASSPGGLSAYEQFF
V gene: TRBV16; clone size: NA; D gene: NA; J gene: TRBJ1-5; CDR3 DNA: TGTGCCAGCAGCCAATGGACCGTCGATAGCAATCAGCCCCAGCATTTT; CDR3 protein: CASSQWTVDSNQPQHF
V gene: TRBV18; clone size: NA; D gene: NA; J gene: TRBJ1-3; CDR3 DNA: TGTGCCAGCTCACCAATCGACGGCTCTGGAAACACCATATATTTT; CDR3 protein: CASSPIDGSGNTIYF
V gene: TRBV30; clone size: NA; D gene: TRBD1; J gene: TRBJ1-1; CDR3 DNA: TGTGCCTGGAGTCCCCGGGACAGGGCAACCACTGAAGCTTTCTTT; CDR3 protein: CAWSPRDRATTEAFF
V gene: TRBV7-8; clone size: NA; D gene: NA; J gene: TRBJ2-1; CDR3 DNA: TGTGCCAGCAGCTTGACAGACAATGAGCAGTTCTTC; CDR3 protein: CASSLTDNEQFF
V gene: TRBV30; clone size: NA; D gene: NA; J gene: TRBJ1-2; CDR3 DNA: TGTGCCTGGAGTCTAGGGGGGGCCGTTGGCTACACCTTC; CDR3 protein: CAWSLGGAVGYTF
V gene: TRBV30; clone size: NA; D gene: NA; J gene: TRBJ1-1; CDR3 DNA: TGTGCCTGGAGGGGGGCAGGGGCCTGGTACGGAGCTTTCTTT; CDR3 protein: CAWRGAGAWYGAFF
V gene: TRBV6-5; clone size: NA; D gene: NA; J gene: TRBJ2-3; CDR3 DNA: TGTGCCAGCAGACGGCTTAGCACAGATACGCAGTATTTT; CDR3 protein: CASRRLSTDTQYF
V gene: TRBV7-9; clone size: NA; D gene: NA; J gene: TRBJ2-1; CDR3 DNA: TGTGCCAGCAGCCCCACGAGCGGCTACAATGAGCAGTTCTTC; CDR3 protein: CASSPTSGYNEQFF
V gene: TRBV3-1/TRBV3-2; clone size: NA; D gene: NA; J gene: TRBJ2-5; CDR3 DNA: TGTGCCAGCAGCCAAGCGGGAGCGGAAGAGACCCAGTACTTC; CDR3 protein: CASSQAGAEETQYF
V gene: TRBV12-3/TRBV12-4; clone size: NA; D gene: NA; J gene: TRBJ1-4; CDR3 DNA: TGTGCCAGCAGGCTAAAGTCTGAAAAACTGTTTTTT; CDR3 protein: CASRLKSEKLFF
V gene: TRBV6-1; clone size: NA; D gene: TRBD1; J gene: TRBJ1-4; CDR3 DNA: TGTGCCAGCAGTGCCAGACAGGGAACAACTAATGAAAAACTGTTTTTT; CDR3 protein: CASSARQGTTNEKLFF
V gene: TRBV6-5; clone size: NA; D gene: NA; J gene: TRBJ1-1; CDR3 DNA: TGTGCCAGCAGGACAACTGTGAACACTGAAGCTTTCTTT; CDR3 protein: CASRTTVNTEAFF
V gene: TRBV7-6; clone size: NA; D gene: NA; J gene: TRBJ1-4; CDR3 DNA: TGTGCCAGCAGCCAAATTTCGACAGGATCGAATGAAAAACTGTTTTTT; CDR3 protein: CASSQISTGSNEKLFF
V gene: TRBV12-3/TRBV12-4; clone size: NA; D gene: NA; J gene: TRBJ2-1; CDR3 DNA: TGTGCCAGCTCAACAGGGTACAATGAGCAGTTCTTC; CDR3 protein: CASSTGYNEQFF
V gene: TRBV7-9; clone size: once; D gene: TRBD1; J gene: TRBJ2-4; CDR3 DNA: TGTGCCAGCAGCCACGACAGGGTTGGAGACATTCAGTACTTC; CDR3 protein: CASSHDRVGDIQYF
V gene: TRBV4-2; clone size: NA; D gene: NA; J gene: TRBJ1-5; CDR3 DNA: TGTGCCAGCAGCCAAGAAGGCTGGGATCAGCCCCAGCATTTT; CDR3 protein: CASSQEGWDQPQHF
V gene: TRBV10-3; clone size: NA; D gene: NA; J gene: TRBJ1-4; CDR3 DNA: TGTGCCATCAGTGAGGCCGCTCAGGAAAAACTGTTTTTT; CDR3 protein: CAISEAAQEKLFF
V gene: TRBV30; clone size: NA; D gene: TRBD1; J gene: TRBJ1-2; CDR3 DNA: TGTGCCTACCAACAGGGGGATCGCGATGGCTACACCTTC; CDR3 protein: CAYQQGDRDGYTF
V gene: TRBV30; clone size: NA; D gene: NA; J gene: TRBJ1-1; CDR3 DNA: TGTGCCTCCGGGACCGACACTGAAGCTTTCTTT; CDR3 protein: CASGTDTEAFF
V gene: TRBV19; clone size: NA; D gene: TRBD1; J gene: TRBJ1-2; CDR3 DNA: TGTGCCAGTAGTGCCGGGACAGGGGCCAGCTATGGCTACACCTTC; CDR3 protein: CASSAGTGASYGYTF
V gene: TRBV7-2; clone size: NA; D gene: NA; J gene: TRBJ1-2; CDR3 DNA: TGTGCCAGCAGCTTAGTGTCTGGTTGGCAGAACCCCCCTGATGGCTACACCTTC; CDR3 protein: CASSLVSGWQNPPDGYTF
V gene: TRBV19; clone size: NA; D gene: NA; J gene: TRBJ1-5; CDR3 DNA: TGTGCCACTACCCCAACCAGGTCCCTCCAGCCCCAGCATTTT; CDR3 protein: CATTPTRSLQPQHF
V gene: TRBV3-1/TRBV3-2; clone size: once; D gene: NA; J gene: TRBJ1-2; CDR3 DNA: TGTGCCAGCAGCCAAGGGGCGGACTATGGCTACACCTTC; CDR3 protein: CASSQGADYGYTF
V gene: TRBV5-5; clone size: once; D gene: NA; J gene: TRBJ1-3; CDR3 DNA: TGTGCCAGCAGCTTGTGGAGGAGCCTCTCTGGAAACACCATATATTTT; CDR3 protein: CASSLWRSLSGNTIYF
V gene: TRBV5-6; clone size: NA; D gene: NA; J gene: TRBJ2-1; CDR3 DNA: TGTGCCAGCACTCCCGTTGGAGGGGGCTACAATGAGCAGTTCTTC; CDR3 protein: CASTPVGGGYNEQFF
V gene: TRBV5-1; clone size: NA; D gene: NA; J gene: TRBJ2-1; CDR3 DNA: TGCGCCAGCAGCTTATTAGGGACCGATTACAATGAGCAGTTCTTC; CDR3 protein: CASSLLGTDYNEQFF
V gene: TRBV27; clone size: NA; D gene: TRBD2; J gene: TRBJ2-7; CDR3 DNA: TGTGCCAGCAGTTCCCCGGGAGTAGCGGGCTCCTACGAGCAGTACTTC; CDR3 protein: CASSSPGVAGSYEQYF
V gene: TRBV2; clone size: NA; D gene: TRBD1; J gene: TRBJ2-1; CDR3 DNA: TGTGCCAGCGGGCGGGACAGGGGGGCCTACAATGAGCAGTTCTTC; CDR3 protein: CASGRDRGAYNEQFF
V gene: TRBV9; clone size: NA; D gene: NA; J gene: TRBJ2-7; CDR3 DNA: TGTGCCAGCAGCGTTGGGGGTGATGGTACCTACGAGCAGTACTTC; CDR3 protein: CASSVGGDGTYEQYF
V gene: TRBV7-2; clone size: once; D gene: NA; J gene: TRBJ2-5; CDR3 DNA: TGTGCCAGCAGCTTGGGGACCGGGGAGACCCAGTACTTC; CDR3 protein: CASSLGTGETQYF
V gene: TRBV7-2; clone size: NA; D gene: NA; J gene: TRBJ1-5; CDR3 DNA: TGTGCCAGCAGCTTAGCCGGGACGCAGGGCAATCAGCCCCAGCATTTT; CDR3 protein: CASSLAGTQGNQPQHF
V gene: TRBV4-2; clone size: NA; D gene: NA; J gene: TRBJ1-5; CDR3 DNA: TGTGCCAGCAGCCAGCCCGGCGGGGACAGCAATCAGCCCCAGCATTTT; CDR3 protein: CASSQPGGDSNQPQHF
V gene: TRBV27; clone size: NA; D gene: NA; J gene: TRBJ2-7; CDR3 DNA: TGTGCCAGCAGTTTATACAGCTCCTACGAGCAGTACTTC; CDR3 protein: CASSLYSSYEQYF
V gene: TRBV20-1; clone size: NA; D gene: NA; J gene: TRBJ1-5; CDR3 DNA: TGCAGTGCTAGTTTTTCGGTTGGACGCAATCAGCCCCAGCATTTT; CDR3 protein: CSASFSVGRNQPQHF
V gene: TRBV24-1; clone size: NA; D gene: NA; J gene: TRBJ2-5; CDR3 DNA: TGTGCCACCAGTGATTCAGGAGTTAAGACCCAGTACTTC; CDR3 protein: CATSDSGVKTQYF
V gene: TRBV5-1; clone size: NA; D gene: NA; J gene: TRBJ1-1; CDR3 DNA: TGCGCCAGCAGCTTGGTAACGGGAAACACTGAAGCTTTCTTT; CDR3 protein: CASSLVTGNTEAFF
V gene: TRBV24-1; clone size: NA; D gene: NA; J gene: TRBJ2-3; CDR3 DNA: TGTGCCACCAGGCTCACTCAAGGAGCTGATACGCAGTATTTT; CDR3 protein: CATRLTQGADTQYF
V gene: TRBV18; clone size: NA; D gene: TRBD2; J gene: TRBJ2-2; CDR3 DNA: TGTGCCAGCTCACCACCGAATAGCGGGGCGCCCGACACCGGGGAGCTGTTTTTT; CDR3 protein: CASSPPNSGAPDTGELFF